The 19 T cell receptor beta chains given below trace back to one sample, sequenced in a study of shared clonotypes between healthy human individuals (dated by TCRdb to 2020 to 2021). Library construction relied on the immunoSEQ multiplex PCR assay. TCRdb provides this immuneACCESS table in a form limited to in-frame rearrangements. Some clones are lacking; in checked studies, under half of them reflect an unresolved V gene, and why the rest are absent is not known. This sample gives roughly 640,000 clones in total; around 97% of them show up just once. Jointly, the top ten make up 0.057% of the sample. The sample consisted of naive CD4+ T cells sorted from blood. The meaning of the sample's cell subset or site label: CD45RA+ positively selected. The receptors originated from a woman aged 25 to 45 in good health.

The V gene is TRBV27, the J gene TRBJ1-2; tentative D call: TRBD1 (5 bases). Germline V gene data show CDR1 as MNHEY and CDR2 as SMNVEV (reference sequence). The CDR3 has 13 residues. With 6 bases removed from V and 0 bases from J, the gap between germline ends came to 8 bases. The CDR3 DNA is TGTGCCAGCAGCCCGACAGCTAACTATGGCTACACCTTC. Residues: CASSPTANYGYTF.

The chain has TRBV5-4 and TRBJ2-3; 9 bases match TRBD1. This CDR3 region has 14 residues. CDR1 SGHNT and CDR2 YYREEE come from the germline V gene (reference sequence). Germline trimming cut 5 bases from V and 8 bases from J; bases unmatched to any gene: 9. The CDR3 region is CASRLGTGIGTQYF. The CDR3 DNA reads TGTGCCAGCAGACTCGGGACAGGGATTGGTACGCAGTATTTT.

V and J are TRBV6-5 and TRBJ2-2, with D perhaps TRBD1 (5 bases). The germline gives CDR1 MNHEY, CDR2 SVGAGI. Trimming stripped 8 bases from V and 5 bases from J, with 9 bases between. The CDR3 contains 12 residues. The CDR3 nucleotides read TGTGCCAGCCAGGGTTGGACCGGGGAGCTGTTTTTT. Protein: CASQGWTGELFF.

CDR3 protein: CASSPGLRKLFF. The CDR3 DNA reads as TGTGCCAGCAGTCCGGGACTCCGAAAGCTGTTTTTT. The J gene is TRBJ1-4, the V gene TRBV28, with D perhaps TRBD1 (5 bases). The CDR3 length is 12 residues. The V and J ends lost 5 bases and 14 bases respectively, with 15 bases between them. Germline V lookup: CDR1 MDHEN, CDR2 SYDVKM.

The chain links TRBV21-1 to TRBJ1-5; TRBD1, the table's D call, was not compared with the DNA. TRBV21-1 is labeled a pseudogene. CDR3 length equals 15 residues. This chain's CDR3 is CASSGWRTGAQPQHF. The DNA for the CDR3 is TGTGCCAGCAGCGGATGGAGGACAGGGGCTCAGCCCCAGCATTTT.

The genes are TRBV6-5 and TRBJ2-1; 9 bases line up with TRBD2. Germline V CDR1 and CDR2: MNHEY, SVGAGI. This CDR3 region has 15 residues. V shed 6 bases, J shed 7 bases, and the junction held 10 bases outside the gene matches. The CDR3 is CASSRLREGLNEQFF. The CDR3 DNA is TGTGCCAGCAGCCGGTTGCGGGAGGGCCTAAATGAGCAGTTCTTC.

V usage is TRBV2 and J usage is TRBJ1-2; 8 nucleotides align to TRBD1. Germline CDR1 and CDR2: SNHLY and FYNNEI. Trimming cost V 1 base and J 2 bases; bases outside gene matches: 0. This CDR3 has 14 residues. Written as DNA, the CDR3 is TGTGCCAGCAGTGAAGACAGGGGGAACTATGGCTACACCTTC. This sequence encodes CASSEDRGNYGYTF.

The chain's CDR3 is CASNRATNEKLFF. In nucleotides, the CDR3 is TGTGCCAGCAATCGGGCAACTAATGAAAAACTGTTTTTT. The chain links TRBV6-1 to TRBJ1-4, with D unresolved. Trimming shortened V by 7 bases and J by 0 bases, and 6 bases separated the two germline ends. There are 13 residues in the CDR3. Germline CDR1 and CDR2: MNHNS and SASEGT.

V gene TRBV27 combines with J gene TRBJ2-1; D may be TRBD1 or TRBD2 (5 bases each). The CDR3 consists of 14 residues. The ends were cut back, 5 bases at V and 10 bases at J, with 18 bases in the middle. Germline V gene sequence: CDR1 MNHEY, CDR2 SMNVEV (reference sequence). This CDR3 reads CASSPPGTAFEQFF. CDR3 sequence (DNA): TGTGCCAGCAGTCCCCCTGGGACGGCCTTCGAGCAGTTCTTC.

V gene TRBV28 combines with J gene TRBJ1-5; no definite D call. Looked up from germline, CDR1 is MDHEN and CDR2 is SYDVKM. The CDR3 totals 14 residues. Trimming left V 5 bases short and J 3 bases short, with 11 bases between. CDR3: CASSLKDYNQPQHF. CDR3 sequence (DNA): TGTGCCAGCAGTCTTAAGGATTACAATCAGCCCCAGCATTTT.

This chain links TRBV10-1 with TRBJ2-7, with 11 bases matching TRBD2. Trimming at V came to 3 bases and at J to 5 bases, leaving 9 bases not matched to a gene. CDR1 and CDR2 (germline): WNHNN, SYGVQD (reference sequence). CDR3 length: 16 amino acids. In DNA form, the CDR3 reads TGCGCCAGCAGTGACCCGTTCACTAGCGGGAGCCACGAGCAGTACTTC. Its protein is CASSDPFTSGSHEQYF.

The V and J genes are TRBV27 and TRBJ1-4; unclear D gene. Germline CDR1 is MNHEY and CDR2 is SMNVEV (reference sequence). CDR3 length: 13 residues. V lost 3 bases, J lost 11 bases, and 13 bases lay in between. The CDR3 sequence is CASSLSQYAKLFF. The DNA for the CDR3 is TGTGCCAGCAGTTTGTCCCAGTATGCGAAACTGTTTTTT.

This clone has just one count. The CDR3 DNA follows: TGTGCCAGCAGCTTAGATCGGGATCGCGAGCAGTACTTC. Residues: CASSLDRDREQYF. The chain joins TRBV7-7 to TRBJ2-7; maybe TRBD2 (5 bases). Trimming removed 1 base from V and 6 bases from J, with 10 bases in between. This CDR3 is 13 amino acids long. The germline gives CDR1 SSHAT, CDR2 FNYEAQ (reference sequence).

In its sample, this clone was seen once. This chain connects TRBV5-1 to TRBJ2-1; 7 nucleotides line up with TRBD2. Germline CDR1 SGHRS, CDR2 YFSETQ. CDR3 length: 15 amino acids. Trimming removed 3 bases from V and 8 bases from J; junction bases left unmatched: 11. In DNA form, the CDR3 reads TGCGCCAGCAGCTCCAGCGGGAACAGCGTGGATGAGCAGTTCTTC. Protein sequence: CASSSSGNSVDEQFF.

This clone has just one count. J is TRBJ1-2 and V is TRBV4-1; a possible D gene is TRBD1 (5 bases). This CDR3 has 13 residues. V was clipped by 4 bases and J by 5 bases, with 11 bases between them. CDR1 is MGHRA and CDR2 is YSYEKL in the germline V gene. CDR3 sequence: CASSPPGGYGYTF. CDR3 DNA sequence: TGCGCCAGCAGCCCACCGGGGGGTTATGGCTACACCTTC.

The V gene is TRBV28, the J gene TRBJ2-1; D could derive from TRBD1 or TRBD2 (5 bases each). Trimming took off 6 bases at V and 9 bases at J, with 12 bases between the two ends. CDR3 length equals 12 residues. The germline CDR1 and CDR2 sequences are MDHEN and SYDVKM. The CDR3: CASRRDHGEQFF. As DNA, the CDR3 is TGTGCCAGCAGACGGGACCACGGTGAGCAGTTCTTC. The full variable domain, completed using reference TRBV28 and TRBJ2-1, is DVKVTQSSRYLVKRTGEKVFLECVQDMDHENMFWYRQDPGLGLRLIYFSYDVKMKEKGDIPEGYSVSREKKERFSLILESASTNQTSMYLCASRRDHGEQFFGPGTRLTVL.

This clone was detected once. The CDR3 here is CSVTYLGNEQFF. CDR3 DNA: TGCAGCGTTACGTACTTAGGCAATGAGCAGTTCTTC. The chain is built from TRBV29-1 and TRBJ2-1; D call uncertain. There are 12 residues in the CDR3. Trimming took off 5 bases at V and 6 bases at J, with 11 bases between the two ends. Germline CDR1 reads SQVTM; CDR2 reads ANQGSEA.

The gene calls are TRBV4-2 and TRBJ2-5; TRBD2 aligns across 9 bases. CDR1 and CDR2 from the germline V gene are LGHNA and YNFKEQ. The CDR3 has 16 amino acids. Trimming removed 5 bases from V and 2 bases from J; junction bases left unmatched: 9. CDR3 nucleotide sequence: TGTGCCAGCAGCTTGGGTGCGGGAGGGATTCAAGAGACCCAGTACTTC. Translating gives CASSLGAGGIQETQYF.

The chain has TRBV18 and TRBJ1-5, with D possibly matching TRBD1 (6 bases). The CDR3 totals 16 residues. V dropped 3 bases and J dropped 2 bases, with 14 bases sitting between them. The germline gives CDR1 KGHSH, CDR2 LQKENI. CDR3 sequence reads: CASSPSGRGGNQPQHF. CDR3 DNA sequence: TGTGCCAGCTCACCTTCGGGCAGGGGAGGCAATCAGCCCCAGCATTTT. The whole variable domain, filled in from reference TRBV18 and TRBJ1-5, reads NAGVMQNPRHLVRRRGQEARLRCSPMKGHSHVYWYRQLPEEGLKFMVYLQKENIIDESGMPKERFSAEFPKEGPSILRIQQVVRGDSAAYFCASSPSGRGGNQPQHFGDGTRLSIL.